The 26 T cell receptor beta chains listed next were all sequenced from one sample in a study of blood T cell repertoires in COVID-19. Assay used: immunoSEQ multiplex PCR; TCRdb lists only in-frame clones, some missing. The sample has about 150,000 clones; roughly 82% are singletons. Sequencing was done on a sample of peripheral blood. Receptor source: a human donor with acute or convalescent COVID-19. The donor label of this sample is uncertain.

The chain joins TRBV3-1 (or the pseudogene TRBV3-2) to TRBJ1-2, with D tentatively TRBD1 (5 bases). Germline CDR1 and CDR2: LGHDT and YNNKEL (reference sequence). This CDR3 spans 14 amino acids. V lost 3 bases and J lost 6, with 14 bases in between. The CDR3 DNA reads as TGTGCCAGCAGCCACGGGACGGGGGTCGATGGCTACACCTTC. It codes for CASSHGTGVDGYTF.

The J gene is TRBJ1-6, the V gene TRBV6-4, with D uncertain. Germline lookup yields CDR1 MRHNA and CDR2 SNTAGT. The V gene lost 3 bases and the J gene lost 10 bases, with 10 bases spanning the gap. The CDR3 runs 13 residues. The CDR3 DNA reads TGTGCCAGCAGTGAGTCTAGGAGCTCACCCCTCCACTTT. The encoded protein is CASSESRSSPLHF.

The rearrangement joins TRBV4-3 to TRBJ1-1; D might be TRBD1 (5 bases). Trimming took off 4 bases at V and 4 bases at J, with 13 bases between the two ends. The CDR3 totals 14 residues. Germline V gene sequence: CDR1 LGHNA, CDR2 YSLEER. The CDR3: CASSPAGGSTEAFF. CDR3 bases: TGCGCCAGCAGCCCGGCTGGGGGGAGCACTGAAGCTTTCTTT.

This rearrangement joins TRBV11-2 to TRBJ1-1; D is unresolved. Germline V gives CDR1 SGHAT, CDR2 FQNNGV. The V end lost 5 bases, the J end lost 2 bases, and 12 bases lay between the germline ends. The CDR3 has 14 amino acids. CDR3 coding DNA: TGTGCCAGCAGCGCCTCCGGGATCAACACTGAAGCTTTCTTT. Amino acids: CASSASGINTEAFF.

This rearrangement joins TRBV3-1 (or the pseudogene TRBV3-2) to TRBJ2-7; 12 nucleotides agree with TRBD1. This CDR3 spans 17 amino acids. CDR1 and CDR2 from the germline V gene are LGHDT and YNNKEL (reference sequence). V was clipped by 2 bases and J by 7 bases; unmatched bases: 12. The CDR3 DNA reads TGTGCCAGCAGCCAATTGGCCCGGGACAGGGGGCCTCGGGAGCAGTACTTC. Its translation is CASSQLARDRGPREQYF.

The V and J genes are TRBV7-8 and TRBJ2-7; D may be TRBD2 (5 bases). Per the germline V gene, CDR1 is SGHVS and CDR2 is FQNEAQ. The length of the CDR3 is 17 residues. V lost 2 bases and J 0 bases, leaving 17 bases between the germline ends. CDR3 bases: TGTGCCAGCAGCTTACCCCGATCCGGGATCAGCTCCTACGAGCAGTACTTC. It is translated as CASSLPRSGISSYEQYF. The full variable domain, rest sourced from reference TRBV7-8 and TRBJ2-7, is GAGVSQSPRYKVAKRGQDVALRCDPISGHVSLFWYQQALGQGPEFLTYFQNEAQLDKSGLPSDRFFAERPEGSVSTLKIQRTQQEDSAVYLCASSLPRSGISSYEQYFGPGTRLTVT.

This clone has a handful of counts. This chain joins TRBV11-1 and TRBJ2-7; 7 nucleotides agree with TRBD1. Trimming at V came to 5 bases and at J to 7 bases, leaving 5 bases not matched to a gene. There are 12 residues in the CDR3. CDR1 and CDR2 (germline): SGHAT, FQDESV (reference sequence). The CDR3 spells CASSRDRGEQYF. For the CDR3, the DNA is TGTGCCAGCAGCCGGGACAGAGGAGAGCAGTACTTC.

J is TRBJ2-3 and V is TRBV14, with a possible D match to TRBD1 (7 bases). This CDR3 is 12 amino acids long. The germline V gene encodes CDR1 SGHDN and CDR2 FVKESK. With 4 bases removed from V and 11 bases from J, the gap between germline ends came to 13 bases. The DNA for the CDR3 is TGTGCCAGCAGCCCAGGGGGGAGTATGCAGTATTTT. It specifies CASSPGGSMQYF.

The table lists this clone with a count of one. The gene calls are TRBV11-2 and TRBJ1-5, with D possibly TRBD1 on 5 matching bases. CDR3 size: 14 residues. Germline V gives CDR1 SGHAT, CDR2 FQNNGV. Trimming took 5 bases from V and 9 from J, leaving 17 bases between them. CDR3 sequence reads: CASSAGSSLVPQHF. The CDR3 DNA follows: TGTGCCAGCAGCGCAGGGTCATCTCTTGTGCCCCAGCATTTT.

This rearrangement joins TRBV3-1 (or the pseudogene TRBV3-2) to TRBJ1-1; a weak D match, TRBD1 (5 bases). With 4 bases removed from V and 1 base from J, the gap between germline ends came to 10 bases. Germline CDR1 and CDR2: LGHDT and YNNKEL (reference sequence). The length of the CDR3 is 14 residues. The CDR3 protein is CASSPGGTNTEAFF. The CDR3 coding sequence is TGTGCCAGCAGCCCCGGAGGGACGAACACTGAAGCTTTCTTT.

The chain joins TRBV18 to TRBJ2-1; D is perhaps TRBD2 (6 bases). Trimming removed 3 bases at V and 4 bases at J, with 16 bases between. CDR3 size: 16 residues. The germline CDR1 and CDR2 sequences are KGHSH and LQKENI. The CDR3 reads CASSPLSLRGYNEQFF. In nucleotides, the CDR3 is TGTGCCAGCTCACCCCTCAGTCTTCGGGGGTACAATGAGCAGTTCTTC. The entire variable domain, with the rest obtained from reference TRBV18 and TRBJ2-1, is as follows: NAGVMQNPRHLVRRRGQEARLRCSPMKGHSHVYWYRQLPEEGLKFMVYLQKENIIDESGMPKERFSAEFPKEGPSILRIQQVVRGDSAAYFCASSPLSLRGYNEQFFGPGTRLTVL.

This chain joins TRBV5-1 and TRBJ2-7; 9 nucleotides line up with TRBD1. The germline V gene encodes CDR1 SGHRS and CDR2 YFSETQ. V was pared by 4 bases and J by 6 bases, with 11 bases of the junction left unmatched. This CDR3 is 15 amino acids long. CDR3 nucleotides: TGCGCCAGCAGCACGTCCGGGACAGGGAGTCTCGAGCAGTACTTC. It encodes CASSTSGTGSLEQYF.

The chain carries TRBV28 and TRBJ1-3; D remains ambiguous. The V end was cut by 5 bases, the J end by 4 bases, with 12 bases between. This CDR3 comprises 14 residues. Germline V lookup: CDR1 MDHEN, CDR2 SYDVKM. The CDR3 region has the DNA TGTGCCAGCAGTGGCCCCCCGGGAGGAAACACCATATATTTT. This sequence encodes CASSGPPGGNTIYF.

This rearrangement joins TRBV7-9 to TRBJ2-1; 14 nucleotides match TRBD2. This CDR3 has 17 amino acids. The V gene's germline CDR1 is SEHNR and CDR2 FQNEAQ (reference sequence). Trimming cost V 6 bases and J 7 bases; bases outside gene matches: 11. This CDR3 reads CASSAKMGLAGANEQFF. The CDR3 bases are TGTGCCAGCAGTGCTAAGATGGGACTAGCGGGGGCGAATGAGCAGTTCTTC.

This chain uses TRBV19 with TRBJ2-3; possible D gene TRBD2, 5 bases. Per the germline V gene, CDR1 is LNHDA and CDR2 is SQIVND (reference sequence). This CDR3 contains 18 residues. The V end was cut by 6 bases, the J end by 2 bases, with 24 bases between. CDR3 nucleotide sequence: TGTGCCAGTAGCCGATCGACCGGGGAGATCGCATACACAGATACGCAGTATTTT. Encoded protein: CASSRSTGEIAYTDTQYF.

This rearrangement joins TRBV4-1 to TRBJ1-5, with D hard to call. V shed 4 bases and J shed 2 bases, with 15 bases lying between them. The germline V gene has CDR1 MGHRA and CDR2 YSYEKL. This CDR3 comprises 16 residues. In DNA, the CDR3 is TGCGCCAGCAGCCGAAGGGCGGGCGAGGGCAATCAGCCCCAGCATTTT. Its translation is CASSRRAGEGNQPQHF.

This chain joins TRBV11-3 and TRBJ2-7, with D possibly TRBD1 on 6 matching bases. Trimming took 6 bases from V and 4 from J, leaving 25 bases between them. The V gene's germline CDR1 is SGHNT and CDR2 YENEEA. The CDR3 consists of 17 residues. DNA of the CDR3: TGTGCCAGCAGTCTTAGAGAGAAAAGGACAGAGCCTTACGAGCAGTACTTC. It encodes CASSLREKRTEPYEQYF.

V and J are TRBV11-2 and TRBJ1-1; a weak D match, TRBD1 (6 bases). Germline V gives CDR1 SGHAT, CDR2 FQNNGV. This CDR3 is built from 15 residues. V lost 1 base and J 1 base, leaving 10 bases between the germline ends. CDR3 amino acids: CASSLVGGANTEAFF. CDR3 bases: TGTGCCAGCAGCTTAGTAGGGGGGGCGAACACTGAAGCTTTCTTT.

The rearrangement links TRBV6-5 to TRBJ2-7; 7 positions agree with TRBD1. The V and J ends lost 6 bases and 6 bases, in that order; junction bases with no gene match: 8. This CDR3 spans 13 amino acids. The germline V gene has CDR1 MNHEY and CDR2 SVGAGI. For the CDR3, the DNA is TGTGCCAGCAGCGGACAGGCCATACGCGAGCAGTACTTC. This translates into CASSGQAIREQYF.

This clone has a single count. The V gene is TRBV27, the J gene TRBJ1-2; 8 bases agree with TRBD1. The germline V gene encodes CDR1 MNHEY and CDR2 SMNVEV (reference sequence). This CDR3 spans 17 amino acids. V dropped 5 bases and J dropped 4; count of bases not matched to a gene: 15. The CDR3 is CASSPRTGLRSFYGYTF. The CDR3 coding sequence is TGTGCCAGCAGTCCCCGGACAGGGCTACGCTCCTTCTATGGCTACACCTTC.

The genes are TRBV5-4 and TRBJ2-2, with D perhaps TRBD2 (6 bases). V lost 0 bases and J 6 bases, leaving 9 bases between the germline ends. CDR1 SGHNT and CDR2 YYREEE come from the germline V gene (reference sequence). The CDR3 has 14 amino acids. Here the CDR3 reads CASSLGRLAGELFF. CDR3 sequence (DNA): TGTGCCAGCAGCTTGGGTCGACTAGCCGGGGAGCTGTTTTTT.

This chain joins TRBV7-2 and TRBJ2-5; TRBD1 aligns across 11 bases. V gave up 0 bases and J gave up 5 bases; unmatched junction bases: 5. This CDR3 comprises 16 residues. CDR1 SGHTA and CDR2 FQGNSA come from the germline V gene. The CDR3 region has the DNA TGTGCCAGCAGCTTAGCGGGACAGGGGGTCGCGGAGACCCAGTACTTC. It translates to CASSLAGQGVAETQYF.

This chain links TRBV29-1 with TRBJ1-5; tentatively, D is TRBD1 (6 bases). Germline CDR1 reads SQVTM; CDR2 reads ANQGSEA. Trimming shortened V by 7 bases and J by 5 bases, and 15 bases separated the two germline ends. The CDR3 consists of 13 residues. CDR3 in amino acids: CSGSLGAHQPQHF. CDR3 in DNA: TGCAGCGGATCCTTGGGGGCGCATCAGCCCCAGCATTTT.

There are a few counts of this clone. The chain couples TRBV7-2 to TRBJ2-1; 10 positions match TRBD1. V dropped 5 bases and J dropped 6; count of bases not matched to a gene: 13. Per the germline V gene, CDR1 is SGHTA and CDR2 is FQGNSA. The CDR3 runs to 17 residues. In DNA, the CDR3 is TGTGCCAGCAGCCCCCTCCCCGGGACAGGGGCCCCCAATGAGCAGTTCTTC. Its translation is CASSPLPGTGAPNEQFF.

The rearrangement uses TRBV5-4 and TRBJ1-2, with TRBD1 identical over 7 bases. Trimming cost V 3 bases and J 8 bases; bases outside gene matches: 13. The CDR3 covers 15 residues. In germline, CDR1 is SGHNT, CDR2 YYREEE (reference sequence). This chain's CDR3 is CASSSRGRGVLGYTF. The CDR3 region has the DNA TGTGCCAGCAGCTCTCGAGGCAGGGGGGTTTTGGGCTACACCTTC. The complete variable domain, with remaining parts taken from reference TRBV5-4 and TRBJ1-2, reads ETGVTQSPTHLIKTRGQQVTLRCSSQSGHNTVSWYQQALGQGPQFIFQYYREEENGRGNFPPRFSGLQFPNYSSELNVNALELDDSALYLCASSSRGRGVLGYTFGSGTRLTVV.

The V gene is TRBV5-1, the J gene TRBJ1-4, with D hard to call. The CDR3 extends over 14 amino acids. V gave up 2 bases and J gave up 8 bases, with 13 bases separating them. Germline CDR1 and CDR2: SGHRS and YFSETQ. The CDR3: CASSFRTGNEKLFF. For the CDR3, the DNA is TGCGCCAGCAGCTTTAGGACCGGGAACGAAAAACTGTTTTTT.